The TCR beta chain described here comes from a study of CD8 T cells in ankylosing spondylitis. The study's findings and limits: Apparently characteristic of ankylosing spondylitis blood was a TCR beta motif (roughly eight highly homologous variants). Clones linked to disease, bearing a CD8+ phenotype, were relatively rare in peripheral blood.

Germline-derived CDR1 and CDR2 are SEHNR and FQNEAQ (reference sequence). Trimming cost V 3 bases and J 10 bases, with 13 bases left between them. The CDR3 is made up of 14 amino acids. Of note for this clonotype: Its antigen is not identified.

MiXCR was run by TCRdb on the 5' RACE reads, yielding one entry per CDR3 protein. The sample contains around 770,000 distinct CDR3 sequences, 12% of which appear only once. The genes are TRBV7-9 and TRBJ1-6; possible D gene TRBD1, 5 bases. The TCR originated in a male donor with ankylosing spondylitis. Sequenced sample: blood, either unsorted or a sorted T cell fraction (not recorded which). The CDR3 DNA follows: TGTGCCAGCAGCTTGCAGGACTGGGGGTCACCCCTCCACTTT. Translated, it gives CASSLQDWGSPLHF. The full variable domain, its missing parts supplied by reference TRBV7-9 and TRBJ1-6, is DTGVSQNPRHKITKRGQNVTFRCDPISEHNRLYWYRQTLGQGPEFLTYFQNEAQLEKSRLLSDRFSAERPKGSFSTLEIQRTEQGDSAMYLCASSLQDWGSPLHFGNGTRLTVT.